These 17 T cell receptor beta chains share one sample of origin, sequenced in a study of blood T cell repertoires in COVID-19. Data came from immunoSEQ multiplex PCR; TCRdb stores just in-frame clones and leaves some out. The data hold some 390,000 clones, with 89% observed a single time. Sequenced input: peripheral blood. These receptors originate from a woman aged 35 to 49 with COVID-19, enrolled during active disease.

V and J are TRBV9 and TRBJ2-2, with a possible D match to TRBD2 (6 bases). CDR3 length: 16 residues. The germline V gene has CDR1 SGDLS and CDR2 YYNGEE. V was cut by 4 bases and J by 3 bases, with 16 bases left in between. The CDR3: CASSTRGGWDTGELFF. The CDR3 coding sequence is TGTGCCAGCAGCACACGAGGAGGGTGGGACACCGGGGAGCTGTTTTTT.

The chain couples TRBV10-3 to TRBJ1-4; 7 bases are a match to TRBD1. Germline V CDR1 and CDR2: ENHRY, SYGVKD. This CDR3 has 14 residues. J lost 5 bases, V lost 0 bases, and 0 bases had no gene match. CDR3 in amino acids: CAISESGQNEKLFF. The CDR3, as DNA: TGTGCCATCAGTGAGTCGGGACAGAATGAAAAACTGTTTTTT.

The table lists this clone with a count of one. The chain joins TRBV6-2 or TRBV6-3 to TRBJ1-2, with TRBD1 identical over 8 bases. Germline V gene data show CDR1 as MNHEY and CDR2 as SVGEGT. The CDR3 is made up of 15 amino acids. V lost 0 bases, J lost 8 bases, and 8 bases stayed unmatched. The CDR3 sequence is CASSYSSDRVGGYTF. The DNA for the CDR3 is TGTGCCAGCAGTTACTCGTCGGACAGGGTTGGCGGCTACACCTTC.

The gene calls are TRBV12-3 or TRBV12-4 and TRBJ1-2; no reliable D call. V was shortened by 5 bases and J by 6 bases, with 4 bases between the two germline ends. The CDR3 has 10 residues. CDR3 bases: TGTGCCAGCAGTCTTAATGGCTACACCTTC. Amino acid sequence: CASSLNGYTF.

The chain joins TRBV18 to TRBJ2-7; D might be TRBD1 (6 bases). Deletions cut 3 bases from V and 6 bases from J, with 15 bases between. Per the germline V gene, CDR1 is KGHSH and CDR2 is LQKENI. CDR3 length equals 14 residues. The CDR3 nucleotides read TGTGCCAGCTCACCTGAGGGGGTGCCGGGCGAGCAGTACTTC. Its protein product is CASSPEGVPGEQYF.

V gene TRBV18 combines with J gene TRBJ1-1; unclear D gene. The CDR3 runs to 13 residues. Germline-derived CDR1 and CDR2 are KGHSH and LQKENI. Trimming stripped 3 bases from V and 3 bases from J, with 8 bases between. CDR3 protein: CASSPDSYTEAFF. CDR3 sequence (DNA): TGTGCCAGCTCACCGGATAGCTACACTGAAGCTTTCTTT.

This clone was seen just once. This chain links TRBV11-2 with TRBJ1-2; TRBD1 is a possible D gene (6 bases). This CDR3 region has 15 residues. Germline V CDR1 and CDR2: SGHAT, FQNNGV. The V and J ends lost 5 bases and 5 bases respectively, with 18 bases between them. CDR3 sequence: CASSLQTGGAYGYTF. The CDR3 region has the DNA TGTGCCAGCAGCCTCCAGACAGGTGGGGCATATGGCTACACCTTC.

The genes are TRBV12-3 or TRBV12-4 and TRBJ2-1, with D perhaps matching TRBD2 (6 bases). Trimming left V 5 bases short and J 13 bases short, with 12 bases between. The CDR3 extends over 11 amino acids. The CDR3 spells CASSGGSGQFF. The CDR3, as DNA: TGTGCCAGCAGTGGGGGGTCCGGACAGTTCTTC.

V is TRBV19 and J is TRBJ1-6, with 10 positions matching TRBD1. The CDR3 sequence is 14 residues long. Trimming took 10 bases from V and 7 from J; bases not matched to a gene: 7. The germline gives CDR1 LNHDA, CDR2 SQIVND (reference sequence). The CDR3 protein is CATKGDRGNSPLHF. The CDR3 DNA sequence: TGTGCCACCAAGGGGGACAGGGGAAATTCACCCCTCCACTTT.

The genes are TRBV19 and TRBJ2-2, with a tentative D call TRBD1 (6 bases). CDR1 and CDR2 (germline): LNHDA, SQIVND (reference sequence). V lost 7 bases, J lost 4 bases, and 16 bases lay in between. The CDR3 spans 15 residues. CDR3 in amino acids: CASIGTRASTGELFF. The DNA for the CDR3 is TGTGCCAGTATTGGGACAAGGGCGAGCACCGGGGAGCTGTTTTTT.

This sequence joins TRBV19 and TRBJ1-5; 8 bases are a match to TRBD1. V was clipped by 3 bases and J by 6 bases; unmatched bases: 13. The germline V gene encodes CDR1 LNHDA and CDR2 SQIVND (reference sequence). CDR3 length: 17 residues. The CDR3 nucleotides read TGTGCCAGTAGTATCCAAAAATACAGGGGGGCAGGTCAGCCCCAGCATTTT. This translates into CASSIQKYRGAGQPQHF.

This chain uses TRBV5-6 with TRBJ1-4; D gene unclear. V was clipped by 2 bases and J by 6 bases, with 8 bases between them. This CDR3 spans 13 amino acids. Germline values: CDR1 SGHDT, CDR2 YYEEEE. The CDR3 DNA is TGTGCCAGCAGCTTTGAGGCCGATGAAAAACTGTTTTTT. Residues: CASSFEADEKLFF.

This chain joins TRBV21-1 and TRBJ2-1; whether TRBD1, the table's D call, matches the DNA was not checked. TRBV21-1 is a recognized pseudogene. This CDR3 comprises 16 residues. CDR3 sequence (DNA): TGTGCCAGCAGCAACACAGGGGAATCTTACTACAATGAGCAGTTCTTC. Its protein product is CASSNTGESYYNEQFF.

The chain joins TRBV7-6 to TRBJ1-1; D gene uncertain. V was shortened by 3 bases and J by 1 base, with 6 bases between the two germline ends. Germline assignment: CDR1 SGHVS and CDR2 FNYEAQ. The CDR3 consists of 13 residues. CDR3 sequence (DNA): TGTGCCAGCAGCTTGACTAGGAACACTGAAGCTTTCTTT. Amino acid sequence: CASSLTRNTEAFF. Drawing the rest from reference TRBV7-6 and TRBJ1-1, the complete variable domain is GAGVSQSPRYKVTKRGQDVALRCDPISGHVSLYWYRQALGQGPEFLTYFNYEAQQDKSGLPNDRFSAERPEGSISTLTIQRTEQRDSAMYRCASSLTRNTEAFFGQGTRLTVV.

CDR3 bases: TGTGCCACCCAGTTGGGGGGAAGCAATCAGCCCCAGCATTTT. Amino acids: CATQLGGSNQPQHF. The chain recombines TRBV28 with TRBJ1-5; weak D call: TRBD1 (5 bases). This CDR3 spans 14 amino acids. Germline V gives CDR1 MDHEN, CDR2 SYDVKM. With 10 bases removed from V and 1 base from J, the gap between germline ends came to 14 bases. The variable domain in full, completed from reference TRBV28 and TRBJ1-5, reads DVKVTQSSRYLVKRTGEKVFLECVQDMDHENMFWYRQDPGLGLRLIYFSYDVKMKEKGDIPEGYSVSREKKERFSLILESASTNQTSMYLCATQLGGSNQPQHFGDGTRLSIL.

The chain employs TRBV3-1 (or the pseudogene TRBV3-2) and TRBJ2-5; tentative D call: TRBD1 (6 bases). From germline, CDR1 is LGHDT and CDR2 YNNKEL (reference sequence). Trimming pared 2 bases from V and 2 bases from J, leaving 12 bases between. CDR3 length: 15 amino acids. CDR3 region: CASSQLTGVQETQYF. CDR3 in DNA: TGTGCCAGCAGCCAATTGACAGGTGTACAAGAGACCCAGTACTTC.

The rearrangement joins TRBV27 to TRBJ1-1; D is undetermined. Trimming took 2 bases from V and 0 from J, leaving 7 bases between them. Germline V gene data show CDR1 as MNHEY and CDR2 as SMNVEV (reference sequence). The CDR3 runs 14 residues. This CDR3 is CASSLGQMNTEAFF. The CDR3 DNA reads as TGTGCCAGCAGTTTAGGCCAAATGAACACTGAAGCTTTCTTT.